Listed below are T cell receptor beta chains from one sample, sequenced in a study of response to subunit inactivated influenza vaccine. TCRdb re-called the RT-PCR reads with MiXCR, one entry per CDR3 protein. This sample has about 540,000 distinct CDR3 sequences, with approximately 22% found just once. These data also formed part of another study, on T cells expressing NK-cell markers.

Source: CD4+ T cells sorted from PBMCs, taken 12 days after vaccination. The source is a man in his fifties who received an inactivated influenza vaccine. Both conserved end residues are part of each CDR3. A D gene is named only where the DNA matches it firmly. Some rows mark clone size as missing; the rest say once, few, many or name a class of expanded clone.

abundance,d_gene,v_gene,j_gene,CDR3aa
few,.,TRBV19,TRBJ1-2,CASSIQGNYGYTF
few,.,TRBV12-3/TRBV12-4,TRBJ1-4,CASTLGGGWEKLFF
.,.,TRBV5-1,TRBJ1-1,CASSSYAGAEAFF
few,TRBD2,TRBV4-1,TRBJ2-2,CASSQDSPSGGTGELFF
.,TRBD1,TRBV6-4,TRBJ2-3,CASSEDRSTDTQYF
few,TRBD2,TRBV7-2,TRBJ2-1,CASSLGLAEFEQFF
few,.,TRBV6-7,TRBJ2-1,CASSYVGAYNEQFF
.,.,TRBV15,TRBJ2-3,CATSRDSASTDTQYF
few,.,TRBV11-2,TRBJ1-1,CASSLEGSQNTEAFF
.,.,TRBV29-1,TRBJ1-1,CSGEVTANTEAFF
many,.,TRBV5-1,TRBJ2-7,CASSLSWGLYDEQYF
few,.,TRBV6-1,TRBJ2-4,CASRPRDNKNIQYF
few,.,TRBV30,TRBJ1-1,CAWRIAMNTEAFF
few,.,TRBV15,TRBJ2-7,CATSPRISYEQYF
.,.,TRBV29-1,TRBJ1-2,CSAEFGAGDYGYTF
.,.,TRBV6-1,TRBJ2-7,CASSERWGAIEQYF
.,.,TRBV15,TRBJ2-7,CATSRDGASYEQYF
.,.,TRBV9,TRBJ1-5,CASSRAPSNQPQHF
.,.,TRBV30,TRBJ1-1,CAWSAGTLMLRGTEAFF
few,TRBD1,TRBV30,TRBJ2-2,CAWNRRGHGTGELFF
.,TRBD2,TRBV5-1,TRBJ2-1,CASSQGLAGGEGEQFF
few,.,TRBV28,TRBJ1-2,CASGLPNYGYTF
.,.,TRBV3-1,TRBJ1-1,CASTFGGNTEAFF
few,TRBD2,TRBV7-2,TRBJ2-7,CASRLSSPGLVYEQYF
few,.,TRBV6-1,TRBJ2-5,CASSTPGGRETQYF
.,.,TRBV12-3/TRBV12-4,TRBJ2-1,CASSLGQASNEQFF
few,.,TRBV4-3,TRBJ2-5,CASSQDQGPGETQYF
.,.,TRBV28,TRBJ2-3,CASTTGTRSNTQYF
.,.,TRBV14,TRBJ2-5,CASSQEGSRELETQYF
.,.,TRBV5-5,TRBJ2-3,CASSHTRTRSTDTQYF
.,.,TRBV4-3,TRBJ2-1,CASSQIARGSGEQFF
.,TRBD2,TRBV20-1,TRBJ2-3,CSASPSGATSTDTQYF
few,TRBD2,TRBV6-4,TRBJ2-6,CASSERAGVAGANVLTF
.,.,TRBV15,TRBJ1-2,CATSRDRTGGYTF
few,.,TRBV3-1,TRBJ1-1,CASSQPTTNTEAFF
.,.,TRBV5-1,TRBJ2-7,CASSLSQGASYEQYF
many,.,TRBV20-1,TRBJ2-7,CSAVPPYPYEQYF
few,.,TRBV12-3/TRBV12-4,TRBJ1-1,CASRDTGTEAFF
.,TRBD2,TRBV7-2,TRBJ2-2,CASRLAGGPIGELFF
.,.,TRBV20-1,TRBJ2-7,CSARDGKREQYF
.,TRBD2,TRBV7-6,TRBJ2-1,CASSLEPSGMYNEQFF
.,TRBD2,TRBV4-1,TRBJ2-3,CASSQVLAGQRTDTQYF
few,.,TRBV9,TRBJ2-2,CASSVGPQRSGELFF
.,.,TRBV7-2,TRBJ2-4,CASSLAVGVQYF
.,TRBD1,TRBV29-1,TRBJ1-2,CSVKLQGNYGYTF
.,TRBD2,TRBV20-1,TRBJ2-3,CSARAGGPSDTQYF
.,.,TRBV24-1,TRBJ2-5,CATSDLGGGGTQYF
.,TRBD2,TRBV7-2,TRBJ2-3,CASSSPGGAQYF
medium-sized,.,TRBV5-1,TRBJ2-7,CASRGGQPYEQYF
.,TRBD1,TRBV11-2,TRBJ2-4,CASSFPEQGPKNIQYF
.,.,TRBV7-8,TRBJ2-1,CASSQVRGSYNEQFF
.,TRBD2,TRBV5-1,TRBJ2-5,CVSSLAGTSGRETQYF
.,.,TRBV5-1,TRBJ2-1,CASSLGGAYSYNEQFF
few,.,TRBV6-1,TRBJ2-7,CASRETGSNSYEQYF
.,.,TRBV3-1,TRBJ1-5,CASSGGVRDQPQHF
.,.,TRBV5-1,TRBJ2-1,CASSPPSWVHEQFF
.,.,TRBV18,TRBJ1-1,CASSPKVQNTEAFF